This T cell receptor beta chain was obtained from a study of CD8+ T cells in alopecia areata. Following RNA extraction, reverse transcription yielded cDNA that acted as the sequencing template. TCRdb's copy holds only in-frame clones and misses some; the assay was immunoSEQ multiplex PCR. The top ten hold 5.7% of the sample, which has 100,000 to 150,000 clones, approximately 57% seen once. The treatment is: oral pan-JAK inhibitor, 5-10 mg twice daily. This CDR3 has 15 amino acids. V lost 3 bases and J lost 7, with 16 bases in between. Germline V gives CDR1 MGHDK, CDR2 SYGVNS. The J gene is TRBJ2-1, the V gene TRBV25-1; D is perhaps TRBD2 (5 bases). The receptor's source is a human donor with alopecia areata. The sequencing used CD4+ T cells sorted from blood, collected at week 4, from a patient treated with tofacitinib. The chain's CDR3 is CASSDLSTGTNEQFF. The DNA of the CDR3 is TGTGCCAGCAGTGATCTCTCTACGGGAACGAATGAGCAGTTCTTC.